This entry lists 3 T cell receptor beta chains sequenced from one sample in a study of Ad26.COV2.S vaccination and SARS-CoV-2 variants. Profiling relied on immunoSEQ multiplex PCR, and the TCRdb table lists in-frame clones only, not all of them. The data contain about 680,000 clones, roughly 90% of them singletons. Documented treatment: roughly 18 received Ad26.COV2.S at low or high dose, single or two shots; 5 received placebo; per-sample allocation not given. All samples were drawn on day 63, counting from the first vaccine or placebo injection. The material sequenced was peripheral blood, taken in a trial of Ad26.COV2.S vaccine versus placebo. The receptor source for this set is a person aged 18 to 59 who received the Ad26.COV2.S COVID-19 vaccine or a placebo.

The V and J genes are TRBV24-1 and TRBJ1-1; D is perhaps TRBD1 (6 bases). Germline V gene data show CDR1 as KGHDR and CDR2 as SFDVKD. This CDR3 comprises 12 residues. V was shortened by 3 bases and J by 11 bases, with 12 bases between the two germline ends. The CDR3 here is CATSDVTGRAFF. The CDR3 region has the DNA TGTGCCACCAGTGATGTGACAGGACGGGCTTTCTTT.

This chain connects TRBV6-5 to TRBJ2-2; TRBD1 might be the D (6 bases). This CDR3 is built from 15 residues. Germline CDR1 is MNHEY and CDR2 is SVGAGI. Trimming pared 4 bases from V and 5 bases from J, leaving 14 bases between. Here the CDR3 DNA reads TGTGCCAGCAGTTGGGACAACCCGCAGACCGGGGAGCTGTTTTTT. Translation gives CASSWDNPQTGELFF.

The V and J genes are TRBV7-9 and TRBJ1-2, with 7 bases aligning to TRBD1. The CDR3 length is 14 residues. V dropped 1 base and J dropped 8; count of bases not matched to a gene: 7. Germline CDR1 reads SEHNR; CDR2 reads FQNEAQ (reference sequence). DNA for the CDR3: TGTGCCAGCAGCTTAGATGAGGGGGCGCTAGGCTACACCTTC. Its protein is CASSLDEGALGYTF. The whole variable domain, filled in from reference TRBV7-9 and TRBJ1-2, reads DTGVSQNPRHKITKRGQNVTFRCDPISEHNRLYWYRQTLGQGPEFLTYFQNEAQLEKSRLLSDRFSAERPKGSFSTLEIQRTEQGDSAMYLCASSLDEGALGYTFGSGTRLTVV.